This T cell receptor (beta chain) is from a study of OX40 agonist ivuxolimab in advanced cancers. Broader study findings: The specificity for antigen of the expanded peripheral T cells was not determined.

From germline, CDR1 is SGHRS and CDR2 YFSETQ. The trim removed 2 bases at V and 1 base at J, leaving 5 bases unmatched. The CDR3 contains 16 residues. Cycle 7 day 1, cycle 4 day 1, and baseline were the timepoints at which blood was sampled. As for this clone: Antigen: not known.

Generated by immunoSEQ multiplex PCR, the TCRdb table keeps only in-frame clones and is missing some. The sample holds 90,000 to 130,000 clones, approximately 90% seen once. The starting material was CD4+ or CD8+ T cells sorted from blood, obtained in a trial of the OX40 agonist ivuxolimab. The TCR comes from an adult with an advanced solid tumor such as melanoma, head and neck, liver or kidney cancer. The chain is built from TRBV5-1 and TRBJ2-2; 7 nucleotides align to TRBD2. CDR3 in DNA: TGCGCCAGCAGCTTTTTAAAGCGGGGGAACACCGGGGAGCTGTTTTTT. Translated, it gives CASSFLKRGNTGELFF.